The 3 T cell receptor beta chains below come from one sample, sequenced in a study of OX40 agonist ivuxolimab in advanced cancers. Data came from immunoSEQ multiplex PCR; TCRdb stores just in-frame clones and leaves some out. The sample lists 75,000 to 100,000 clones; around 90% were seen once. The sequencing used CD4+ or CD8+ T cells sorted from blood, collected in a trial of the OX40 agonist ivuxolimab. Source of these receptors: an adult with an advanced solid tumor such as melanoma, head and neck, liver or kidney cancer.

The sample holds one count of this clone. V is TRBV6-1 and J is TRBJ2-7, with D possibly matching TRBD1 (6 bases). The CDR3 has 12 residues. The germline V gene has CDR1 MNHNS and CDR2 SASEGT. Trimming took off 6 bases at V and 9 bases at J, with 15 bases between the two ends. The CDR3, as DNA: TGTGCCAGCAGATCAGGACAGACTGTGCAGTACTTC. Amino acid sequence: CASRSGQTVQYF.

The gene calls are TRBV29-1 and TRBJ2-1; no clear D. Looked up from germline, CDR1 is SQVTM and CDR2 is ANQGSEA. This CDR3 is 13 amino acids long. With 1 base removed from V and 4 bases from J, the gap between germline ends came to 8 bases. The CDR3 nucleotides are TGCAGCGTTGAAGGAGCTAAATACAATGAGCAGTTCTTC. Amino acids: CSVEGAKYNEQFF.

CDR3 DNA sequence: TGTGCCAGCAGTCGACAGGTGGCTGAAGCTTTCTTT. Encoded protein: CASSRQVAEAFF. The chain links TRBV5-6 to TRBJ1-1; tentatively, D is TRBD1 (6 bases). Germline CDR1 reads SGHDT; CDR2 reads YYEEEE. The CDR3 is 12 amino acids. The V end was cut by 5 bases, the J end by 6 bases, with 11 bases between.